One T cell receptor (beta chain) is described in this entry. Measured with immunoSEQ multiplex PCR; TCRdb has only the in-frame clones, and not every one. This sample has tens of thousands of clones, with under 90% found just once. Germline assignment: CDR1 MDHEN and CDR2 SYDVKM. CDR3 length equals 12 residues. V lost 5 bases to trimming and J lost 7 bases, with 8 bases between them. The data originate from a study of control samples from healthy donors and cancer patients. This clonotype was sampled from a middle-aged man in good health. The sequenced material came from blood. The chain has TRBV28 and TRBJ1-4, with unresolved D. The CDR3 sequence: CASSLRGEKLFF. CDR3 DNA sequence: TGTGCCAGCAGTCTCCGGGGTGAAAAACTGTTTTTT.